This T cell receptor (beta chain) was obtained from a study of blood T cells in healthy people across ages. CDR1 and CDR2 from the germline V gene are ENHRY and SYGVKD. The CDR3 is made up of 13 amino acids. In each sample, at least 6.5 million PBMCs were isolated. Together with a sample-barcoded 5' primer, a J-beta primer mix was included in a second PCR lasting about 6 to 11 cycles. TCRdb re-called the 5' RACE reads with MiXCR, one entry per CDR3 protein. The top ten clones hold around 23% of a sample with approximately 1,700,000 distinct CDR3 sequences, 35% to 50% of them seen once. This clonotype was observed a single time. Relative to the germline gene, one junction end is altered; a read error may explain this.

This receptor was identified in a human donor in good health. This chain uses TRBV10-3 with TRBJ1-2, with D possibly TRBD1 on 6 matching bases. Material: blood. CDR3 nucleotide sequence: TGTACCATCAGACCACAGGGTAATGTTGGCTACACCTTC. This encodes CTIRPQGNVGYTF.